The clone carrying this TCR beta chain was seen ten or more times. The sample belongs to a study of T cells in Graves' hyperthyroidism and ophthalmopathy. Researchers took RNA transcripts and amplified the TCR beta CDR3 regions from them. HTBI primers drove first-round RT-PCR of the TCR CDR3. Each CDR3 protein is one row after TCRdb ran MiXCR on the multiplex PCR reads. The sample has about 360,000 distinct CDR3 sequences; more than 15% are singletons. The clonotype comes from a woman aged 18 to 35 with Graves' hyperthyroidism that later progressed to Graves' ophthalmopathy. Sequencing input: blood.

CDR3 sequence: CASSLYPGQGRDTEAFF. In nucleotides, the CDR3 is TGTGCCAGCAGCCTTTATCCGGGACAGGGAAGAGACACTGAAGCTTTCTTT. The rearrangement links TRBV3-1 to TRBJ1-1; 9 bases line up with TRBD1. The CDR3 has 17 residues. The V segment lost 4 bases and the J segment 3 bases; nucleotides outside the gene matches: 12. CDR1 and CDR2 from the germline V gene are LGHDT and YNNKEL (reference sequence). The full variable domain, completed using reference TRBV3-1 and TRBJ1-1, is DTAVSQTPKYLVTQMGNDKSIKCEQNLGHDTMYWYKQDSKKFLKIMFSYNNKELIINETVPNRFSPKSPDKAHLNLHINSLELGDSAVYFCASSLYPGQGRDTEAFFGQGTRLTVV.